These 6 T cell receptor beta chains were all obtained from the same sample, sequenced in a study of cytomegalovirus exposure and HLA in healthy donors. Produced via immunoSEQ multiplex PCR; TCRdb's table is partial and in-frame only. The sample yields around 230,000 clones, 86% seen once. Sequenced material: PBMCs. The receptors originated from a woman in her twenties or thirties in good health and CMV-seropositive.

CDR3 amino acids: CASSLAGAGNTIYF. For the CDR3, the DNA is TGTGCCAGCAGCTTAGCCGGGGCTGGAAACACCATATATTTT. V and J are TRBV7-9 and TRBJ1-3, with D unclear. The V gene's germline CDR1 is SEHNR and CDR2 FQNEAQ (reference sequence). V lost 0 bases to trimming and J lost 2 bases, with 5 bases between them. There are 14 residues in the CDR3.

The gene calls are TRBV27 and TRBJ2-7, with 12 nucleotides matching TRBD2. Germline-derived CDR1 and CDR2 are MNHEY and SMNVEV (reference sequence). The CDR3 runs 18 residues. Losses at the gene ends were 3 bases for V and 2 bases for J; bases not matched to a gene: 11. Written as DNA, the CDR3 is TGTGCCAGCAGTTTGACTAGCGGGAGCCGATTCAACCCCTACGAGCAGTACTTC. Translation gives CASSLTSGSRFNPYEQYF.

This chain connects TRBV19 to TRBJ1-1, with 12 bases fitting TRBD1. Germline V lookup: CDR1 LNHDA, CDR2 SQIVND (reference sequence). The CDR3 covers 15 residues. V lost 7 bases, J lost 5 bases, and 8 bases stayed unmatched. This CDR3 reads CASKQGDRGPTEAFF. The CDR3 DNA is TGTGCCAGTAAGCAGGGGGACAGGGGGCCAACTGAAGCTTTCTTT.

The V and J genes are TRBV27 and TRBJ2-7; TRBD1 matches 7 bases. This CDR3 is 17 amino acids long. Trimming took 6 bases from V and 2 from J; bases not matched to a gene: 16. Germline CDR1 MNHEY, CDR2 SMNVEV (reference sequence). CDR3 loop: CASSSQTLTGSTYEQYF. In DNA form, the CDR3 reads TGTGCCAGCAGCTCCCAAACCCTGACAGGGAGTACCTACGAGCAGTACTTC.

V usage is TRBV27 and J usage is TRBJ1-1; D might be TRBD1 (5 bases). The V gene's germline CDR1 is MNHEY and CDR2 SMNVEV (reference sequence). The length of the CDR3 is 12 residues. The V and J ends lost 8 bases and 2 bases respectively, with 9 bases between them. This CDR3 reads CASGGGNTEAFF. As DNA, the CDR3 is TGTGCCAGCGGGGGGGGAAACACTGAAGCTTTCTTT.

V is TRBV20-1 and J is TRBJ2-1; D is undetermined. This CDR3 spans 11 amino acids. Trimming removed 4 bases from V and 10 bases from J, with 11 bases in between. From germline, CDR1 is DFQATT and CDR2 SNEGSKA (reference sequence). In nucleotides, the CDR3 is TGCAGTGCTACCCTTTTGGAGGAGCAGTTCTTC. Protein sequence: CSATLLEEQFF.